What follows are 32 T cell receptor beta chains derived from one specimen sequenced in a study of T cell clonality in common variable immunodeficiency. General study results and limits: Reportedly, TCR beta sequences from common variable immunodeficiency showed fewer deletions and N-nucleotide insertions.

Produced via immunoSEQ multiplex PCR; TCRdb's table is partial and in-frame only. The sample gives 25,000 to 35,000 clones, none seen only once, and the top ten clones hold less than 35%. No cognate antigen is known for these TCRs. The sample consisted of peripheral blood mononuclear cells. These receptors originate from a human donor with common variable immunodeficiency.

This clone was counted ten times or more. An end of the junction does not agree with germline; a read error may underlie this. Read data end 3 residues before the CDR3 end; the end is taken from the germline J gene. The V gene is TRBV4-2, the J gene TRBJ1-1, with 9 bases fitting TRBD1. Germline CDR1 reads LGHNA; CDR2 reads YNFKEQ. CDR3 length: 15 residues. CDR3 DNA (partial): TGCGCCAGCAGCCCCGGACAGGGGACGAACACTGAA. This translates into CASSPGQGTNTE. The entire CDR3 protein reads CASSPGQGTNTEAFF.

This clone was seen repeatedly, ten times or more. The CDR3 sequence: CASSLSRDGYTF. The CDR3 bases that were read are TGTGCCAGCAGTTTATCCAGGGATGGC. J is TRBJ1-2 and V is TRBV28; tentative D call: TRBD1 (5 bases). Read sequence stops 3 residues before the CDR3 end, and the germline J gene provides the missing end. Germline V gene data show CDR1 as MDHEN and CDR2 as SYDVKM. CDR3 length: 12 residues. With 1 base removed from V and 6 bases from J, the gap between germline ends came to 6 bases.

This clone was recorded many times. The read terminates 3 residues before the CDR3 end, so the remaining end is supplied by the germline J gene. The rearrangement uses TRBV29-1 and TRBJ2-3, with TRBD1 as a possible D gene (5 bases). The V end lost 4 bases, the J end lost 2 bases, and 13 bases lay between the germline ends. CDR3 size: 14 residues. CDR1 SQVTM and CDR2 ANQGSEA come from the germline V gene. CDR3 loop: CSVGVPGITDTQYF. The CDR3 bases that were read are TGCAGCGTTGGTGTACCAGGGATCACAGATACG.

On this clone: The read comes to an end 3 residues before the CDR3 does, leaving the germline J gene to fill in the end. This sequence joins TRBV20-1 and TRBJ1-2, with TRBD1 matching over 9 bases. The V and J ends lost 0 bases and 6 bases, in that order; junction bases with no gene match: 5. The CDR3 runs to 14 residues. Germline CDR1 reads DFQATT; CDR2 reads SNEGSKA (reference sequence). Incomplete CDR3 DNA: TGCAGTGCTAGAGATGGGACAGGGCCAAATGGC. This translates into CSARDGTGPNG. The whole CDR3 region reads CSARDGTGPNGYTF.

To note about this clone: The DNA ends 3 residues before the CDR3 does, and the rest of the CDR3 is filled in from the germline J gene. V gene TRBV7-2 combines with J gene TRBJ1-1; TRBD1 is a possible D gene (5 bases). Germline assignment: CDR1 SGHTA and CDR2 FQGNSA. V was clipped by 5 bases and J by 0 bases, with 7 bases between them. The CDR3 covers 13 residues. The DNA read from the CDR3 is TGTGCCAGCAGCCAGGACATGAACACTGAA. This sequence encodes CASSQDMNTE. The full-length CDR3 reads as CASSQDMNTEAFF.

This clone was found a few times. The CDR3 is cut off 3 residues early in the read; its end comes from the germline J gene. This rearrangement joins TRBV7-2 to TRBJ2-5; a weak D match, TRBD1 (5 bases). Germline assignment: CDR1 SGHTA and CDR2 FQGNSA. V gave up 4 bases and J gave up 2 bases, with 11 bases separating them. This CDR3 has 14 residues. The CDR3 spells CASSSSGYQETQYF. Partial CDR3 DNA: TGTGCCAGCAGCTCCTCAGGGTATCAAGAGACC.

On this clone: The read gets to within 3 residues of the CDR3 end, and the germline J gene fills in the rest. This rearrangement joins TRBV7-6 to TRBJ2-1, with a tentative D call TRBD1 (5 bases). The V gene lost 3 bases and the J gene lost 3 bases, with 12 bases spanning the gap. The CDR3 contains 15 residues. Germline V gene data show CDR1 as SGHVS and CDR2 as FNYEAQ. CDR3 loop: CASSFDRTIYNEQFF. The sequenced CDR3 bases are TGTGCCAGCAGCTTCGACAGAACGATCTACAATGAG.

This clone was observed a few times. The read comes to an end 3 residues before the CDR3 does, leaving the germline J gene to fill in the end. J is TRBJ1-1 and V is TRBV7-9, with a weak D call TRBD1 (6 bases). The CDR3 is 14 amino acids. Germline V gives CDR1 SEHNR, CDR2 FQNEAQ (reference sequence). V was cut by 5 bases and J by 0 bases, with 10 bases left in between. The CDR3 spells CASSVGHMNTEAFF. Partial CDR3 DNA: TGTGCCAGCAGCGTGGGACACATGAACACTGAA.

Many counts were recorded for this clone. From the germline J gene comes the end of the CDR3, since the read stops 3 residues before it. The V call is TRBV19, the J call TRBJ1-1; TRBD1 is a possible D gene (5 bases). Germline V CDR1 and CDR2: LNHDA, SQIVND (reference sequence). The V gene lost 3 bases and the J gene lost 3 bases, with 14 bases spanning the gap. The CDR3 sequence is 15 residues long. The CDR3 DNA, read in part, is TGTGCCAGTAGTATGTGGGTGGCGGGGGACACTGAA. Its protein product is CASSMWVAGDTE. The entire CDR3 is CASSMWVAGDTEAFF.

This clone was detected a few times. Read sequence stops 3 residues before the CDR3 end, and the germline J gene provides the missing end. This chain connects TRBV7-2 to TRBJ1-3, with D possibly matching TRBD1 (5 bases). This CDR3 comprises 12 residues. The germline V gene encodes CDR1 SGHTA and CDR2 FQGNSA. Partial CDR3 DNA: TGTGCCAGCAGCTCCGTTGGCAGGGCC. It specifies CASSSVGRA. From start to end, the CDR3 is CASSSVGRAIYF. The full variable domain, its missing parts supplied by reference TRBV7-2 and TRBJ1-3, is GAGVSQSPSNKVTEKGKDVELRCDPISGHTALYWYRQSLGQGLEFLIYFQGNSAPDKSGLPSDRFSAERTGGSVSTLTIQRTQQEDSAVYLCASSSVGRAIYFGEGSWLTVV.

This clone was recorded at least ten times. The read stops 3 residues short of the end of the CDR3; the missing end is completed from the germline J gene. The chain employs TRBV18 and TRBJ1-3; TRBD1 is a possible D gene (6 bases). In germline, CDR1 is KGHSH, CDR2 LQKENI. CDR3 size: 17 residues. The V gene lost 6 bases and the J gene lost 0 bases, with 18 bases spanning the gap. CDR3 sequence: CASSLQGNIVSGNTIYF. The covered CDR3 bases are TGTGCCAGCTCTCTCCAGGGGAATATCGTCTCTGGAAACACC.

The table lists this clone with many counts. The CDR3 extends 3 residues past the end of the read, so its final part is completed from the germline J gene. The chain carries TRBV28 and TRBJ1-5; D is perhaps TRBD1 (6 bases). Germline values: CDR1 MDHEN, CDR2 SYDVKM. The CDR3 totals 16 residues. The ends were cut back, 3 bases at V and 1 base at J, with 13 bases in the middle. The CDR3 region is CASSFRGGTSNQPQHF. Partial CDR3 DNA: TGTGCCAGCAGTTTTAGGGGAGGGACAAGCAATCAGCCC.

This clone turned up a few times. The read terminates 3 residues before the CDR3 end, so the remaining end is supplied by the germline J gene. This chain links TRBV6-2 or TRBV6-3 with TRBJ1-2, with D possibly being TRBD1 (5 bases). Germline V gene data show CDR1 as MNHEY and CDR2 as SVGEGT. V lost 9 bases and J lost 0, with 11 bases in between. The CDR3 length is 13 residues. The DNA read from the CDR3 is TGTGCCAGGCTACAGGAGTCTAACTATGGC. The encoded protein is CARLQESNYG. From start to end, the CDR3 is CARLQESNYGYTF.

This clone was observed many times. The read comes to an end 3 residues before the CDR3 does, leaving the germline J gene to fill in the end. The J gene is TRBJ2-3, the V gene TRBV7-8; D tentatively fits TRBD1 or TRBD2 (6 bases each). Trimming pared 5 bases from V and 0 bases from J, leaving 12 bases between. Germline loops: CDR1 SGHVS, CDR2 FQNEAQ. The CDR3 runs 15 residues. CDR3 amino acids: CASSRGGGSTDTQYF. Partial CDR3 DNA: TGTGCCAGCAGCCGCGGAGGGGGTAGCACAGATACG.

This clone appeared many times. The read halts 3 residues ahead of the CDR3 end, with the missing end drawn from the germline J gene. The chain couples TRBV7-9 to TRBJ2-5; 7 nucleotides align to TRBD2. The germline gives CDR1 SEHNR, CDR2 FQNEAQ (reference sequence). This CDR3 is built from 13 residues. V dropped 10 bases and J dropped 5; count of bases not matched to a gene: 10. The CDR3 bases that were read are TGTGCCAACGGACGGGGGGATAGGGAGACC. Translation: CANGRGDRET. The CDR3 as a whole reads CANGRGDRETQYF.

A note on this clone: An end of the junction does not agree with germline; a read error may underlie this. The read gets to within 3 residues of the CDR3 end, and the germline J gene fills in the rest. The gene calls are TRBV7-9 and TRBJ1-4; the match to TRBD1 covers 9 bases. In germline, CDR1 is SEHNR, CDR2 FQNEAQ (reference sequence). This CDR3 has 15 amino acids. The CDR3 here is CSSSSGDRAYEKLFF. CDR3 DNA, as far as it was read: TGTTCCAGCAGCTCCGGGGACAGGGCTTACGAAAAA.

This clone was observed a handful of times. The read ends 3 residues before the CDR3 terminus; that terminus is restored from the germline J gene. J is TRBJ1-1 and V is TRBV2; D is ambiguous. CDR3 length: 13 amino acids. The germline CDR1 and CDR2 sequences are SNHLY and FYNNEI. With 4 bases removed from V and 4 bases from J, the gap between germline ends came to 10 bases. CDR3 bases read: TGTGCCAGCAGTGGAAGGTGGGCCACTGAA. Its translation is CASSGRWATE. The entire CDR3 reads CASSGRWATEAFF.

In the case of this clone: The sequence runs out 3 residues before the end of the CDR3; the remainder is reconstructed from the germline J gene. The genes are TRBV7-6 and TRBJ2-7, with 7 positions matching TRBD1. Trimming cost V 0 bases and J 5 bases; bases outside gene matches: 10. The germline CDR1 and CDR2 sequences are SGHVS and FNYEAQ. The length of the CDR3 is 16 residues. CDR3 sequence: CASSLALGVGGHEQYF. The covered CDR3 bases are TGTGCCAGCAGCTTAGCTTTAGGGGTAGGGGGCCACGAG. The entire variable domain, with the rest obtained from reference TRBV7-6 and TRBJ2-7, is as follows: GAGVSQSPRYKVTKRGQDVALRCDPISGHVSLYWYRQALGQGPEFLTYFNYEAQQDKSGLPNDRFSAERPEGSISTLTIQRTEQRDSAMYRCASSLALGVGGHEQYFGPGTRLTVT.

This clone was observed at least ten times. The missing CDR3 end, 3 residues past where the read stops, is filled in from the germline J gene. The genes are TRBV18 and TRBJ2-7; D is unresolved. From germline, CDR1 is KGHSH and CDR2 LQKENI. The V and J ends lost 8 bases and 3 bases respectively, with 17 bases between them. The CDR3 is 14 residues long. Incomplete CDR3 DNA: TGTGCCAGCGCCACGGGTGTAGACGGCTACGAG. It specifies CASATGVDGYE. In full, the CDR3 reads CASATGVDGYEQYF.

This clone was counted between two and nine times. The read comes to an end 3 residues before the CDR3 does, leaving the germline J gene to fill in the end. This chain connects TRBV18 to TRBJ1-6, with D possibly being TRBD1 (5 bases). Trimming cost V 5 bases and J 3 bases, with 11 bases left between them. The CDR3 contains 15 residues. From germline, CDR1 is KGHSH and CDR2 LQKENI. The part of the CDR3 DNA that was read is TGTGCCAGCTCATGGGGGGACGACTATAATTCACCC. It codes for CASSWGDDYNSP. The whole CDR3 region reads CASSWGDDYNSPLHF.

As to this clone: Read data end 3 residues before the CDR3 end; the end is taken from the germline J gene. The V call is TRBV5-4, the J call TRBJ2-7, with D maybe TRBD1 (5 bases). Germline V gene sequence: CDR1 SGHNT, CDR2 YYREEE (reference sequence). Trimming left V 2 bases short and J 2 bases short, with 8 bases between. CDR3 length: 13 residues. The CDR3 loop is CASSFATAYEQYF. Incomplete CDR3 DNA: TGTGCCAGCAGCTTTGCGACAGCCTACGAG.

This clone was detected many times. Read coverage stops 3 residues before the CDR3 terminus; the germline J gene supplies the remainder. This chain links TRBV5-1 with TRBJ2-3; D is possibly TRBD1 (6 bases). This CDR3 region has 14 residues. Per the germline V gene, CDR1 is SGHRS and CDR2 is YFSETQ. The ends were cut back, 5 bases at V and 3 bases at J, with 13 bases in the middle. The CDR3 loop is CASSYNDRTDTQYF. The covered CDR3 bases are TGCGCCAGCAGTTATAATGACAGGACAGATACG.

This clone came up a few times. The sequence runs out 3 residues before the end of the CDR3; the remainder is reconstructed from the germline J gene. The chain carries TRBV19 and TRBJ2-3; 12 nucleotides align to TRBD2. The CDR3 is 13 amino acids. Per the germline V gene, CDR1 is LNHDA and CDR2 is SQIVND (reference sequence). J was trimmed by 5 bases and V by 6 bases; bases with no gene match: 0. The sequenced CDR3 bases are TGTGCCAGTAGACTAGCGGGGGGAGATACG. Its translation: CASRLAGGDT. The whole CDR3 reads CASRLAGGDTQYF.

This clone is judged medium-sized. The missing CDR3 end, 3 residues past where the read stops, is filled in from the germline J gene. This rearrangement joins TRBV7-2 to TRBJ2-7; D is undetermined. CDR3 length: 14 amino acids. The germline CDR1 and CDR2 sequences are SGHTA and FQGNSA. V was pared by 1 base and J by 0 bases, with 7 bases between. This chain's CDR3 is CASSLVISSYEQYF. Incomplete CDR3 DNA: TGTGCCAGCAGCTTAGTAATCAGCTCCTACGAG.

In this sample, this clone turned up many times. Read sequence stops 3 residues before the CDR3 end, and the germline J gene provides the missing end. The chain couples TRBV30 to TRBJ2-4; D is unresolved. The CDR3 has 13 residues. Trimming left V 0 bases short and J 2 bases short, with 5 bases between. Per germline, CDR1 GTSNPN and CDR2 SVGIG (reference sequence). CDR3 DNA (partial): TGTGCCTGGAGTGTACTTACCAAAAACATT. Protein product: CAWSVLTKNI. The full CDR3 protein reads CAWSVLTKNIQYF.

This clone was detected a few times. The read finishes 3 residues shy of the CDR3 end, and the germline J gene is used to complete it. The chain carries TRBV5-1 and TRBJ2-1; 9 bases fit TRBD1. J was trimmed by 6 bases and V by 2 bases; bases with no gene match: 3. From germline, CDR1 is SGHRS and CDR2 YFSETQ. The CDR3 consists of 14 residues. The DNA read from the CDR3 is TGCGCCAGCAGCTTACAGGACAGGGGCAATGAG. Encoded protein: CASSLQDRGNE. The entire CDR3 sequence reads CASSLQDRGNEQFF.

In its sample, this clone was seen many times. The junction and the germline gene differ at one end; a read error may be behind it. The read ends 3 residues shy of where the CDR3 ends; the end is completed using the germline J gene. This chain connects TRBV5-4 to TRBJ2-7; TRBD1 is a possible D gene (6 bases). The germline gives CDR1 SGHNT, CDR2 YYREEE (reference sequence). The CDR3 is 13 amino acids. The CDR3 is CASRLDSSYEQYF. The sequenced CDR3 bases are TGTGCCAGCAGATTGGACAGTTCCTACGAG.

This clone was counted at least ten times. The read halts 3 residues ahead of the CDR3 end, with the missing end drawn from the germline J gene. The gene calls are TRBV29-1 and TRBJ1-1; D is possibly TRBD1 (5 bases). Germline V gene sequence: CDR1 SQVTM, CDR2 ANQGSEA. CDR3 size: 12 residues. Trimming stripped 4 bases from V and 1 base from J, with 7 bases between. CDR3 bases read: TGCAGCGTTGCAGGGTGGAACACTGAA. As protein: CSVAGWNTE. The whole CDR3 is CSVAGWNTEAFF.

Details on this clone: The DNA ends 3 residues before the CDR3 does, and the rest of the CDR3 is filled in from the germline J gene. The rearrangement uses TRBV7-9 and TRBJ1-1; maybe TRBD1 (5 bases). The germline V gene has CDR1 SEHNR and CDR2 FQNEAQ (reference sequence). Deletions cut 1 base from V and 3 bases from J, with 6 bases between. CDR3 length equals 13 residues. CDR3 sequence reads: CASSLGGDTEAFF. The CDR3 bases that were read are TGTGCCAGCAGCTTAGGGGGGGACACTGAA.

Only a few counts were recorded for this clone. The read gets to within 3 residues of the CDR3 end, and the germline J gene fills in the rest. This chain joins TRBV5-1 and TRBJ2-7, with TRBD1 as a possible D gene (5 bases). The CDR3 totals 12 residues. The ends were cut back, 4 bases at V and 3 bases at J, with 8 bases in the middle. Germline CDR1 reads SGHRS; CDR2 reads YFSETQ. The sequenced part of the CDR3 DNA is TGCGCCAGCAGCGTAGACAGCTACGAG. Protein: CASSVDSYE. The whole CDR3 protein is CASSVDSYEQYF. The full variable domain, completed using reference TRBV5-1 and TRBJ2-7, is KAGVTQTPRYLIKTRGQQVTLSCSPISGHRSVSWYQQTPGQGLQFLFEYFSETQRNKGNFPGRFSGRQFSNSRSEMNVSTLELGDSALYLCASSVDSYEQYFGPGTRLTVT.

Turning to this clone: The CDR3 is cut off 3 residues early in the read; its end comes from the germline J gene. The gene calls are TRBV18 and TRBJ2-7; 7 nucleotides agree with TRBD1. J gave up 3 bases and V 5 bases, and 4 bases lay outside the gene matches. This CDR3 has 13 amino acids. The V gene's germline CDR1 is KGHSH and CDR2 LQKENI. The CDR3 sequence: CASSTGTDYEQYF. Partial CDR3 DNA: TGTGCCAGCTCAACCGGGACAGACTACGAG.

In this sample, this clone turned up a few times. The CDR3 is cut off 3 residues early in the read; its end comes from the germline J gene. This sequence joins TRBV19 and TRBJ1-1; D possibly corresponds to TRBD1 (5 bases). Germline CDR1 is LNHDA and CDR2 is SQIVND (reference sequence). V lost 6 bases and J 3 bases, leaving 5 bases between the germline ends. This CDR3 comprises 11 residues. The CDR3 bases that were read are TGTGCCAGTAGAGGGGACACTGAA. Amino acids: CASRGDTE. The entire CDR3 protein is CASRGDTEAFF.